The source of this T cell receptor beta chain is a study of T cell repertoires in cytomegalovirus infection (dated 2019 in TCRdb). For the study in its entirety: Donor HLA type was relevant to the analysis, because carriage of CMV infection together with the matching HLA type was indicated by public TCR beta signatures. Findings and caveats that apply to the study as a whole: The ex vivo response was dominated by HLA-C-restricted CMV-specific TCR beta clonotypes, and the single most frequent clonotype in two of eight donors was supplied by these HLA-C-restricted clonotypes. In both this cohort and an independent cohort of 352 donors, the cumulative frequency of public TCR beta family members distinguished carriers of CMV infection plus the relevant HLA type.

In the germline V gene (reference sequence), CDR1 corresponds to MNHNY and CDR2 to SVGAGI. Including the terminal cysteine and phenylalanine, the CDR3 comprises 17 residues. Only the CDR3 part of the read is kept: 51 bases, read in frame from the first base. V loses 7 bases at its end and J loses 5 bases; junction bases beyond the gene matches: 15. This clonotype appeared many times. Its antigen is currently not known. The sample holds no much larger clone one base away, and base qualities are not on file. The sequencer was an Illumina HiSeq 1500. The raw public reads went through TCRdb reprocessing: fastp at Q25, MiXCR clone calling, in-frame beta chains kept. Identical CDR3 proteins give one entry, which carries the most common genes and DNA. The sample includes under 600,000 distinct CDR3 sequences, with approximately 16% observed a single time. Roughly 25% of the sample comes from the top ten.

Sequenced input: CD8+ T cells from PBMCs. This sequence was found in a human donor in good health (CMV status not recorded). Some clones in this sample may be carry-over from other donors' samples. The rearranged segments are TRBV6-6 and TRBJ2-5; the junction holds 11 bases that match TRBD1. The nucleotides are TGTGCCAGCACTTTCTACCCCCAGGGACAGGGGGTTGAGACCCAGTACTTC. This is translated as CASTFYPQGQGVETQYF.